One and the same sample provided the 31 T cell receptor beta chains below, sequenced in a study of cytotoxic CD8 clonotypes in ibrutinib-treated CLL. The table came from immunoSEQ multiplex PCR; TCRdb's copy has only in-frame clones and leaves some out. The table shows 150,000 or so clones, with 79% occurring only once. Material: PBMCs, obtained after 12 months of ibrutinib treatment. The source of these receptors is a human donor with chronic lymphocytic leukemia.

This chain uses TRBV5-1 with TRBJ2-5; D call uncertain. The CDR3 is 14 residues long. V lost 0 bases and J lost 4, with 10 bases in between. The germline V gene has CDR1 SGHRS and CDR2 YFSETQ. The CDR3 DNA reads as TGCGCCAGCAGCTTGGGTCACCCCGGAGAGACCCAGTACTTC. This encodes CASSLGHPGETQYF. Filled out from reference TRBV5-1 and TRBJ2-5, the complete variable domain reads KAGVTQTPRYLIKTRGQQVTLSCSPISGHRSVSWYQQTPGQGLQFLFEYFSETQRNKGNFPGRFSGRQFSNSRSEMNVSTLELGDSALYLCASSLGHPGETQYFGPGTRLLVL.

The chain recombines TRBV6-1 with TRBJ2-1, with TRBD2 matching over 7 bases. Germline CDR1 is MNHNS and CDR2 is SASEGT. The length of the CDR3 is 15 residues. V gave up 5 bases and J gave up 3 bases; unmatched junction bases: 7. CDR3 sequence: CASSLLADYYNEQFF. CDR3 sequence (DNA): TGTGCCAGCAGTCTCCTAGCGGACTACTACAATGAGCAGTTCTTC.

V gene TRBV27 combines with J gene TRBJ2-2; the D gene is possibly TRBD1 (5 bases). The germline V gene encodes CDR1 MNHEY and CDR2 SMNVEV (reference sequence). V lost 2 bases and J lost 4, with 14 bases in between. This CDR3 spans 16 amino acids. This CDR3 is CASSLLQGKSTGELFF. CDR3 coding DNA: TGTGCCAGCAGTTTACTCCAGGGAAAAAGCACCGGGGAGCTGTTTTTT.

This clone was counted between two and nine times. The DNA for the CDR3 is TGTGCCAGCAGCCCAGACTACAGGGTCCTTGAGACCCAGTACTTC. Encoded protein: CASSPDYRVLETQYF. The chain uses TRBV11-2 and TRBJ2-5, with a tentative D call TRBD1 (6 bases). V gave up 5 bases and J gave up 5 bases, with 18 bases separating them. Looked up from germline, CDR1 is SGHAT and CDR2 is FQNNGV. The length of the CDR3 is 15 residues.

The gene calls are TRBV27 and TRBJ2-1; 13 bases map to TRBD2. With V trimmed by 6 bases and J by 6 bases, 11 bases remained unmatched. Per germline, CDR1 MNHEY and CDR2 SMNVEV (reference sequence). This CDR3 has 17 residues. The CDR3 DNA sequence: TGTGCCAGCAGGGACCGTGTCGGACTAGCGGGAGTCAATGAGCAGTTCTTC. It yields the protein CASRDRVGLAGVNEQFF.

The chain has TRBV6-1 and TRBJ2-7; 15 nucleotides agree with TRBD2. CDR1 and CDR2 from the germline V gene are MNHNS and SASEGT. With V trimmed by 2 bases and J by 6 bases, 8 bases remained unmatched. The CDR3 totals 17 residues. The CDR3 sequence is CASSERTSGRAFSEQYF. The CDR3 nucleotides read TGTGCCAGCAGTGAACGGACTAGCGGGAGGGCCTTTTCCGAGCAGTACTTC.

This chain connects TRBV27 to TRBJ2-7; 7 bases align to TRBD1. CDR3 length: 13 residues. V lost 2 bases to trimming and J lost 5 bases; unmatched junction nucleotides: 3. Germline assignment: CDR1 MNHEY and CDR2 SMNVEV (reference sequence). CDR3 nucleotide sequence: TGTGCCAGCAGTTTACAGGGACAGAACGAGCAGTACTTC. It codes for CASSLQGQNEQYF.

The count of this clone is one. This chain joins TRBV4-1 and TRBJ2-7, with a tentative D call TRBD2 (6 bases). V was clipped by 4 bases and J by 7 bases, with 20 bases between them. Germline V gene sequence: CDR1 MGHRA, CDR2 YSYEKL. This CDR3 comprises 15 residues. For the CDR3, the DNA is TGCGCCAGCAGCCCGGGTTGGGGTAGCGGAAGTGAGCAGTACTTC. This translates into CASSPGWGSGSEQYF.

This clone was counted a few times. The same CDR3 arises from other DNA sequences in this sample as well. The J gene is TRBJ2-7, the V gene TRBV7-2; D unclear. The V end lost 2 bases, the J end lost 2 bases, and 1 base lay between the germline ends. The length of the CDR3 is 11 residues. Germline V lookup: CDR1 SGHTA, CDR2 FQGNSA. CDR3 in DNA: TGTGCCAGCAGCTTAACCTACGAGCAGTACTTC. It translates to CASSLTYEQYF.

A few counts support this clone. This sequence joins TRBV2 and TRBJ2-7; D possibly corresponds to TRBD2 (6 bases). This CDR3 is built from 13 residues. V lost 4 bases, J lost 7 bases, and 14 bases lay in between. The V gene's germline CDR1 is SNHLY and CDR2 FYNNEI. The CDR3 protein is CASSGGVSFEQYF. The CDR3 DNA follows: TGTGCCAGCAGTGGGGGGGTCAGTTTTGAGCAGTACTTC.

The CDR3 DNA reads as TGTGCCAGCACAACAGGGAGAACTGAAGCTTTCTTT. Translation: CASTTGRTEAFF. This sequence joins TRBV28 and TRBJ1-1, with D perhaps matching TRBD1 (6 bases). Germline CDR1 is MDHEN and CDR2 is SYDVKM. This CDR3 contains 12 residues. With 7 bases removed from V and 5 bases from J, the gap between germline ends came to 11 bases.

The chain joins TRBV6-6 to TRBJ2-5; D is perhaps TRBD1 or TRBD2 (5 bases each). V gave up 5 bases and J gave up 5 bases, with 15 bases separating them. Germline CDR1 MNHNY, CDR2 SVGAGI (reference sequence). The CDR3 runs to 14 residues. The CDR3 reads CASSKGREIETQYF. CDR3 sequence (DNA): TGTGCCAGCAGTAAGGGACGAGAGATTGAGACCCAGTACTTC.

The chain uses TRBV11-3 and TRBJ1-2; possible D gene TRBD1, 5 bases. The CDR3 has 17 amino acids. Trimming took off 1 base at V and 4 bases at J, with 19 bases between the two ends. Germline V gene lookup returns CDR1 SGHNT and CDR2 YENEEA. The CDR3 DNA reads as TGTGCCAGCAGCTTAGGTGGGGGACCCGACGTTGGCTATGGCTACACCTTC. It specifies CASSLGGGPDVGYGYTF.

There are a few counts of this clone. V is TRBV28 and J is TRBJ2-7; 8 bases fit TRBD1. Germline CDR1 reads MDHEN; CDR2 reads SYDVKM. The CDR3 consists of 14 residues. V lost 6 bases and J lost 2; bases outside the gene matches: 6. CDR3 residues: CASRTQGVTYEQYF. The CDR3 nucleotides read TGTGCCAGCAGGACACAGGGGGTTACCTACGAGCAGTACTTC.

The rearrangement links TRBV27 to TRBJ2-5, with TRBD1 matching over 7 bases. Germline CDR1 is MNHEY and CDR2 is SMNVEV (reference sequence). V dropped 3 bases and J dropped 2; count of bases not matched to a gene: 9. The CDR3 loop spans 16 amino acids. DNA of the CDR3: TGTGCCAGCAGTTTGGCCCCGGACAGGTCACAAGAGACCCAGTACTTC. It yields the protein CASSLAPDRSQETQYF.

This clone was recorded once. The chain joins TRBV6-6 to TRBJ2-2; TRBD2 aligns across 8 bases. Germline V gene sequence: CDR1 MNHNY, CDR2 SVGAGI (reference sequence). The V segment lost 6 bases and the J segment 7 bases; nucleotides outside the gene matches: 4. CDR3 length equals 13 residues. The CDR3 region is CASSGLAIGELFF. The CDR3 nucleotides are TGTGCCAGCAGCGGACTAGCCATCGGGGAGCTGTTTTTT.

This clone has a handful of counts. The genes are TRBV14 and TRBJ1-3; the D is unclear. The germline CDR1 and CDR2 sequences are SGHDN and FVKESK. This CDR3 is 19 amino acids long. V was cut by 3 bases and J by 4 bases, with 25 bases left in between. The CDR3 reads CASSQKGVHRASRGNTIYF. Written as DNA, the CDR3 is TGTGCCAGCAGCCAGAAGGGTGTCCACCGGGCCTCGAGAGGAAACACCATATATTTT.

This chain links TRBV5-1 with TRBJ2-1, with 12 bases that match TRBD2. Germline V gives CDR1 SGHRS, CDR2 YFSETQ. V was clipped by 5 bases and J by 6 bases; unmatched bases: 9. The CDR3 totals 16 residues. The CDR3: CASSRTSGMRVNEQFF. DNA of the CDR3: TGCGCCAGCAGTAGGACTAGCGGGATGAGGGTCAATGAGCAGTTCTTC.

The J gene is TRBJ2-1, the V gene TRBV5-1, with D possibly being TRBD1 (6 bases). The CDR3 covers 14 residues. V was clipped by 3 bases and J by 3 bases, with 10 bases between them. The V gene's germline CDR1 is SGHRS and CDR2 YFSETQ. Written as DNA, the CDR3 is TGCGCCAGCAGCTCCGGGACAAACTACAATGAGCAGTTCTTC. Residues: CASSSGTNYNEQFF.

J is TRBJ1-3 and V is TRBV30, with D possibly matching TRBD1 (6 bases). The V end lost 4 bases, the J end lost 1 base, and 11 bases lay between the germline ends. The germline gives CDR1 GTSNPN, CDR2 SVGIG (reference sequence). The CDR3 totals 14 residues. For the CDR3, the DNA is TGTGCCTGGATCGGAGGGGGATCTGGAAACACCATATATTTT. It encodes CAWIGGGSGNTIYF.

The J gene is TRBJ2-5, the V gene TRBV4-3, with unresolved D. Germline CDR1 is LGHNA and CDR2 is YSLEER. The length of the CDR3 is 15 residues. V was pared by 4 bases and J by 5 bases, with 17 bases between. The CDR3 DNA is TGCGCCAGCAGCCCCTCCCAAACCTCGAGGGAGACCCAGTACTTC. Amino acid sequence: CASSPSQTSRETQYF.

The chain joins TRBV29-1 to TRBJ2-2; a weak D match, TRBD1 (6 bases). The CDR3 contains 13 residues. The germline CDR1 and CDR2 sequences are SQVTM and ANQGSEA. The ends were cut back, 7 bases at V and 3 bases at J, with 12 bases in the middle. The CDR3 DNA is TGCAGCGCCAGGGGTGTCGACACCGGGGAGCTGTTTTTT. Its protein product is CSARGVDTGELFF.

The chain has TRBV10-3 and TRBJ2-7; 8 nucleotides align to TRBD2. Germline lookup yields CDR1 ENHRY and CDR2 SYGVKD. The CDR3 sequence is 14 residues long. With V trimmed by 10 bases and J by 0 bases, 8 bases remained unmatched. CDR3 in DNA: TGTGCCACCGGGAGGGGGGAACTCTCCTACGAGCAGTACTTC. Encoded protein: CATGRGELSYEQYF.

This chain uses TRBV27 with TRBJ1-1; possible D gene TRBD1, 6 bases. CDR1 is MNHEY and CDR2 is SMNVEV in the germline V gene (reference sequence). The CDR3 has 13 residues. V was pared by 6 bases and J by 1 base, with 9 bases between. The CDR3 region has the DNA TGTGCCAGCAGGATAGGGGGGAACACTGAAGCTTTCTTT. Its translation is CASRIGGNTEAFF.

The J gene is TRBJ2-1, the V gene TRBV5-1, with D perhaps TRBD1 or TRBD2 (5 bases each). There are 13 residues in the CDR3. Germline lookup yields CDR1 SGHRS and CDR2 YFSETQ. V lost 4 bases, J lost 10 bases, and 15 bases lay in between. CDR3 coding DNA: TGCGCCAGCAGCACCGGGACCACGGAAGAGCAGTTCTTC. Its protein product is CASSTGTTEEQFF.

The J gene is TRBJ2-1, the V gene TRBV6-5, with 8 bases aligning to TRBD2. Trimming at V came to 7 bases and at J to 0 bases, leaving 5 bases not matched to a gene. CDR1 MNHEY and CDR2 SVGAGI come from the germline V gene. This CDR3 spans 15 amino acids. CDR3 sequence (DNA): TGTGCCAGCAATTCCCTAGCGGGCTCCTACAATGAGCAGTTCTTC. As protein: CASNSLAGSYNEQFF.

This chain connects TRBV5-5 to TRBJ2-3, with D possibly TRBD2 on 6 matching bases. The CDR3 spans 12 residues. V dropped 2 bases and J dropped 5 bases, with 6 bases sitting between them. CDR1 and CDR2 from the germline V gene are SGHKS and YYEKEE (reference sequence). In nucleotides, the CDR3 is TGTGCCAGCAGCTTTAGCGGAGATACGCAGTATTTT. The encoded protein is CASSFSGDTQYF.

The chain uses TRBV4-2 and TRBJ1-4; TRBD1 aligns across 8 bases. The ends lost 1 base at V and 5 bases at J; junction bases unmatched: 3. This CDR3 has 15 residues. Germline V gene data show CDR1 as LGHNA and CDR2 as YNFKEQ. CDR3 sequence (DNA): TGTGCCAGCAGCCAAGTCGGGACAGGAAATGAAAAACTGTTTTTT. Translating it yields CASSQVGTGNEKLFF.

V usage is TRBV9 and J usage is TRBJ2-1; 9 positions agree with TRBD2. Germline-derived CDR1 and CDR2 are SGDLS and YYNGEE. The V and J ends lost 4 bases and 7 bases, in that order; junction bases with no gene match: 6. The CDR3 is 14 amino acids. For the CDR3, the DNA is TGTGCCAGCAGCACAAGCGGGAGGTTTAATGAGCAGTTCTTC. Protein product: CASSTSGRFNEQFF. The entire variable domain, with the rest obtained from reference TRBV9 and TRBJ2-1, is as follows: DSGVTQTPKHLITATGQRVTLRCSPRSGDLSVYWYQQSLDQGLQFLIQYYNGEERAKGNILERFSAQQFPDLHSELNLSSLELGDSALYFCASSTSGRFNEQFFGPGTRLTVL.

This chain joins TRBV2 and TRBJ2-3, with D hard to call. V lost 4 bases, J lost 1 base, and 12 bases lay in between. The CDR3 is made up of 15 amino acids. From germline, CDR1 is SNHLY and CDR2 FYNNEI. CDR3 sequence (DNA): TGTGCCAGCAGTGCAGGAGTCCTAGGCACAGATACGCAGTATTTT. It is translated as CASSAGVLGTDTQYF.

This chain links TRBV7-8 with TRBJ2-5, with D possibly called TRBD1 or TRBD2 (7 bases each). The ends were cut back, 2 bases at V and 2 bases at J, with 18 bases in the middle. Germline V gives CDR1 SGHVS, CDR2 FQNEAQ. The CDR3 spans 17 residues. Written as DNA, the CDR3 is TGTGCCAGCAGCTTATTACCACAGGGGACTATACAAGAGACCCAGTACTTC. Residues: CASSLLPQGTIQETQYF.